What follows are 9 T cell receptor beta chains derived from one specimen sequenced in a study of shared clonotypes between healthy human individuals. Cells designated naive CD8 were CD45RO-negative and were positively selected for CCR7, with terminally differentiated effector memory CD45RA+ cells excluded. Repertoires were generated with immunoSEQ multiplex PCR, while TCRdb's copy carries only in-frame clones and drops some. The sample holds hundreds of thousands of clones, 85% to 95% seen once. Sequenced material: naive CD8+ T cells sorted from blood. These receptor sequences come from a woman aged 30 to 39 in good health.

The chain has TRBV13 and TRBJ2-7; 7 bases are shared with TRBD1. Germline lookup yields CDR1 PRHDT and CDR2 FYEKMQ (reference sequence). Trimming cost V 5 bases and J 3 bases; bases outside gene matches: 10. The CDR3 spans 15 residues. The CDR3 bases are TGTGCCAGCAGCCTCACGGGACAGCCGAACTACGAGCAGTACTTC. It translates to CASSLTGQPNYEQYF.

V usage is TRBV5-4 and J usage is TRBJ2-5; D perhaps matches TRBD2 (6 bases). This CDR3 comprises 13 residues. Trimming took 2 bases from V and 5 from J, leaving 10 bases between them. Germline lookup yields CDR1 SGHNT and CDR2 YYREEE (reference sequence). The CDR3 bases are TGTGCCAGCAGCTTTCCTAGCGACGAGACCCAGTACTTC. It translates to CASSFPSDETQYF.

The chain joins TRBV25-1 to TRBJ2-7, with D uncertain. The germline gives CDR1 MGHDK, CDR2 SYGVNS. Trimming left V 2 bases short and J 7 bases short, with 15 bases between. The CDR3 runs 14 residues. Here the CDR3 reads CASSEDDFFREQYF. CDR3 DNA: TGTGCCAGCAGTGAAGACGACTTCTTCAGGGAGCAGTACTTC.

J is TRBJ1-1 and V is TRBV29-1; no reliable D call. Germline V gene data show CDR1 as SQVTM and CDR2 as ANQGSEA. The CDR3 is 13 amino acids. Between the trimmed V and J ends, which lost 4 bases and 5 bases, there was a span of 14 bases. The CDR3 DNA reads as TGCAGCGTTGGTGGAGGGCTGCGGACTGAAGCTTTCTTT. Its translation is CSVGGGLRTEAFF. Based on the CDR3 plus reference TRBV29-1 and TRBJ1-1, the full variable domain is SAVISQKPSRDICQRGTSLTIQCQVDSQVTMMFWYRQQPGQSLTLIATANQGSEATYESGFVIDKFPISRPNLTFSTLTVSNMSPEDSSIYLCSVGGGLRTEAFFGQGTRLTVV.

J is TRBJ2-7 and V is TRBV19, with 10 bases identical to TRBD1. V lost 3 bases, J lost 2 bases, and 4 bases stayed unmatched. Germline CDR1 LNHDA, CDR2 SQIVND (reference sequence). The CDR3 has 15 residues. The CDR3 bases are TGTGCCAGTAGTATCTCGACAGGGGGCACCTACGAGCAGTACTTC. It translates to CASSISTGGTYEQYF.

The gene calls are TRBV19 and TRBJ2-7; 8 bases line up with TRBD2. Trimming cost V 2 bases and J 1 base; bases outside gene matches: 7. Germline-derived CDR1 and CDR2 are LNHDA and SQIVND (reference sequence). CDR3 length: 16 residues. The CDR3 bases are TGTGCCAGTAGTATAATGCTAGCGGGTTATTCCTACGAGCAGTACTTC. Amino acid sequence: CASSIMLAGYSYEQYF.

The gene calls are TRBV4-1 and TRBJ2-7; 7 nucleotides align to TRBD1. The germline gives CDR1 MGHRA, CDR2 YSYEKL. V was pared by 4 bases and J by 2 bases, with 5 bases of the junction left unmatched. This CDR3 is built from 14 residues. Written as DNA, the CDR3 is TGCGCCAGCAGCCCCCGACAGGGACCCTACGAGCAGTACTTC. Amino acids: CASSPRQGPYEQYF.

CDR3 residues: CSVETGGPHEQYF. The CDR3, as DNA: TGCAGCGTTGAAACGGGAGGGCCCCACGAGCAGTACTTC. The chain recombines TRBV29-1 with TRBJ2-7; 8 bases are a match to TRBD2. The CDR3 is 13 residues long. The V and J ends lost 2 bases and 5 bases, in that order; junction bases with no gene match: 5. CDR1 SQVTM and CDR2 ANQGSEA come from the germline V gene.

CDR3 in amino acids: CASSSRPRGYEQYF. Written as DNA, the CDR3 is TGTGCCAGCAGTTCTAGGCCCCGGGGTTACGAGCAGTACTTC. The genes are TRBV28 and TRBJ2-7; D may be TRBD2 (5 bases). Germline V gives CDR1 MDHEN, CDR2 SYDVKM. V lost 4 bases, J lost 4 bases, and 14 bases lay in between. The CDR3 extends over 14 amino acids.